This T cell receptor beta chain appears in the sequencing data of a study of beta chain features in type 1 diabetes. Findings and limits, study-wide: Naive, central memory and Treg TCRB repertoires appeared more alike in patients than in healthy donors.

This clone was picked up a small number of times. Its target is unknown. Germline CDR1 is SGDLS and CDR2 is YYNGEE. The CDR3 spans 16 residues. The germline V and J ends were trimmed by 2 bases and 6 bases, with 20 bases remaining between them. Expressed TCRB transcripts were sequenced after all isolated RNA was converted to cDNA. The table came from immunoSEQ multiplex PCR; TCRdb's copy has only in-frame clones and leaves some out. The table includes just over 450,000 clones, approximately 31% detected once. The rearrangement uses TRBV9 and TRBJ1-2; D might be TRBD1 (6 bases). What was sequenced was naive CD4+ T cells from blood. The sequence was obtained from a man aged 18 to 30 in good health. The CDR3 protein is CASSVEPRGGGHGYTF. DNA for the CDR3: TGTGCCAGCAGCGTGGAGCCCAGGGGCGGAGGACATGGCTACACCTTC.